This TCR beta chain is drawn from a study of cytomegalovirus exposure and HLA in healthy donors (dated by TCRdb to about 2017). At the level of the whole study: The 550 to 750 repertoires of the first cohort and the 95 to 150 validation repertoires were produced on the same platform, according to a later analysis. The study aimed to test whether cataloging public T cell receptors could reveal signatures of past pathogen exposure. Along with the approximately 700-subject first cohort, a separate validation cohort of 120 different subjects was used. To predict cytomegalovirus infection status, the study combined high-throughput TCR immunosequencing, statistical association of individual TCRs with disease status, and machine learning.

As for this clone: This clone's antigen is unknown. No base quality information exists; no much larger clone differs at one position.

The donors were included in the validation cohort of over a hundred subjects, a group kept apart from the 666-subject first cohort. The receptor library was made with the immunoSEQ multiplex PCR assay. The published analysis was carried out like this. A statistical classification framework was built to diagnose cytomegalovirus status from the catalog of TCR beta chain sequences. As stored in TCRdb, this immuneACCESS dataset retains in-frame rearrangements with V and J assigned. A fraction of the clones does not appear; measured against another copy, unresolved V genes explain less than half of the discrepancy, and the remainder lacks a known reason. The D gene and trimming were derived from the DNA, and the V and J assignments and clone size from that table. This sample has around 200,000 clones in its table, and about 91% of those were observed once. The ten largest make up around 3% of the sample.

Broader findings and caveats from the paper: While some public TCRs were present in many individuals, most TCR sequences turned up only very rarely across donors. The classifier was reported to diagnose cytomegalovirus status with high specificity and sensitivity in both the original cohort and the validation cohort. A total of roughly 160 TCR beta chains were listed by the study as associated with cytomegalovirus. In vitro tests confirmed that a few of the cytomegalovirus-associated TCR beta chains recognize cytomegalovirus antigens. The validation cohort had no HLA typing available for a later analysis, so co-occurrence within that cohort was assessed over all 130 or so repertoires. In a later analysis, TCRs clustered in the first cohort were found to also tend to co-occur in the roughly 120 validation repertoires, with 85% to 95% of cluster scores above 0. It was suggested by the authors that the approach could potentially be generalized to other disease states and immunological phenotypes.

This TCR was sampled from a woman aged 18-29 years in good health and CMV-seronegative. Material: PBMCs.

The DNA sequence follows: TGTGCCAGCACTGCCCTGACAGGGGCTAATGAAAAACTGTTTTTT. This is translated as CASTALTGANEKLFF. Recombination connected TRBV6-6 to TRBJ1-4; TRBD1 aligns with 8 central bases. The CDR3 sequence holds 15 residues, the cysteine and phenylalanine included. The retained sequence is limited to the CDR3, 45 bases, with the frame set at the first base. As encoded in the germline V gene (reference sequence), CDR1 is MNHNY while CDR2 is SVGAGI. Trimming takes 7 bases off V and 3 bases off J; junction bases not matched to a gene: 7.